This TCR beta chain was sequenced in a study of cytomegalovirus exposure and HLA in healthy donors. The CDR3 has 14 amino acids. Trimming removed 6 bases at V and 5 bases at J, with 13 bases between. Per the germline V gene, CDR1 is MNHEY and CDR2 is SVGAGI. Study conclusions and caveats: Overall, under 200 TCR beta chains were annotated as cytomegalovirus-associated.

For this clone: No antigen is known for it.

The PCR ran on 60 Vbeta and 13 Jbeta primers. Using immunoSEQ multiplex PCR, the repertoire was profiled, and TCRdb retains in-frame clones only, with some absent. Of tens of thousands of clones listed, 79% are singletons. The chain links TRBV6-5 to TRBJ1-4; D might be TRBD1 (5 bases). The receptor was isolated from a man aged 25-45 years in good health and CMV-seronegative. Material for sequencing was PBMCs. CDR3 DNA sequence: TGTGCCAGCAGCAAGACAGCCAGCAATGAAAAACTGTTTTTT. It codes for CASSKTASNEKLFF.